The clone carrying this T cell receptor beta chain was detected a few times. No antigen is known for it. The sample is drawn from a study of T cell responses to AZD1222 COVID-19 vaccine. Only in-frame clones appear in the TCRdb table, and some are missing; sequencing was by immunoSEQ multiplex PCR. Among roughly 100,000 clones listed, 86% were seen once. General study results and limits: There were mostly white British donors and more females than males, and clonal diversity was possibly underestimated.

Germline lookup yields CDR1 LNHNV and CDR2 YYDKDF (reference sequence). V gave up 0 bases and J gave up 3 bases, with 14 bases separating them. This CDR3 contains 16 residues. This clonotype was sampled from an adult who received the MenACWY meningococcal vaccine as a control. The chain is built from TRBV15 and TRBJ1-2; maybe TRBD1 (6 bases). The source was peripheral blood, collected 28 days after the second dose of the MenACWY control vaccine. The CDR3: CATSRDRGILDYGYTF. DNA of the CDR3: TGTGCCACCAGCAGAGACAGGGGAATATTAGACTATGGCTACACCTTC. The whole variable domain, remainder taken from reference TRBV15 and TRBJ1-2, is DAMVIQNPRYQVTQFGKPVTLSCSQTLNHNVMYWYQQKSSQAPKLLFHYYDKDFNNEADTPDNFQSRRPNTSFCFLDIRSPGLGDTAMYLCATSRDRGILDYGYTFGSGTRLTVV.